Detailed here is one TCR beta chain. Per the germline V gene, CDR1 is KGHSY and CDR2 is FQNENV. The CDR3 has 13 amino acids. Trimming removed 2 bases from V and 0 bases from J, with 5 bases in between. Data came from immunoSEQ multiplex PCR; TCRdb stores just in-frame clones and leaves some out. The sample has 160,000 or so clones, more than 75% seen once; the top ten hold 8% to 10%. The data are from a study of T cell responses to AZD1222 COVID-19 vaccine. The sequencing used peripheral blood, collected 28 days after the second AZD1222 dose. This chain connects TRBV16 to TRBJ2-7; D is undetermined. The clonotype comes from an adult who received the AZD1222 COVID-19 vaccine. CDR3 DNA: TGTGCCAGCAGCCAAGGGTACTCCTACGAGCAGTACTTC. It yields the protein CASSQGYSYEQYF.